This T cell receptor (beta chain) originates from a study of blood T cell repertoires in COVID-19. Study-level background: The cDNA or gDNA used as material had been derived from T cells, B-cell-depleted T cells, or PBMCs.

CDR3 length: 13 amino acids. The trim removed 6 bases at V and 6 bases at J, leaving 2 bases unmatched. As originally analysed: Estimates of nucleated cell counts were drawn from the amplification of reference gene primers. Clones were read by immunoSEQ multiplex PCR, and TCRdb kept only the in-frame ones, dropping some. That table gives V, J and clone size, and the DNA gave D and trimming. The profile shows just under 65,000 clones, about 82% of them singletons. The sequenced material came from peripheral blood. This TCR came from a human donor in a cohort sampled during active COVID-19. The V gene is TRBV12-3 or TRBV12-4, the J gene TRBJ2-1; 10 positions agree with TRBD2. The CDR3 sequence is CASRGLARNEQFF. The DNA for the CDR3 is TGTGCCAGCAGGGGACTAGCGCGCAATGAGCAGTTCTTC.